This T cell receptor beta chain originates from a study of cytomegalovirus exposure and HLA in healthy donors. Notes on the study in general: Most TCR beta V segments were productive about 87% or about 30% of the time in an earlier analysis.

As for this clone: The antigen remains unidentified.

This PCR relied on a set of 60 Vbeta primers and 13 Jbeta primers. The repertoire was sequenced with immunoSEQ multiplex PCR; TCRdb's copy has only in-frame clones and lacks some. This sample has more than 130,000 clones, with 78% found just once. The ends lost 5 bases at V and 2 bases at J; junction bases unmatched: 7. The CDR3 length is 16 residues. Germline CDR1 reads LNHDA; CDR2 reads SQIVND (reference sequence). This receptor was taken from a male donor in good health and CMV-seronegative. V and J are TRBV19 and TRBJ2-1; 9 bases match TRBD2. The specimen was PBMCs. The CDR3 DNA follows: TGTGCCAGTAGTGGATGGCTAGCGGGGACCTACAATGAGCAGTTCTTC. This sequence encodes CASSGWLAGTYNEQFF.